This TCR beta chain was observed in a study of T-cell memory formation after mild COVID-19. The study's findings and limits: The study detected some responding clones in pre-infection memory, suggesting cross-reactive memory joined. Second-wave clones reaching peak frequency on day 37 lacked confirmed SARS-CoV-2 specificity. A balance of CD4 and CD8 characterized clones contracting day 15 to 85, whereas later expanders leaned CD4+.

Remarks on this clonotype: Its antigen is not known.

cDNA libraries for TCR alpha and TCR beta, carrying sample barcodes and UMIs, came from 5'RACE with constant-segment primers. TCRdb used MiXCR to reprocess the 5' RACE reads, holding one entry per CDR3 protein. The sample comprises just over 400,000 distinct CDR3 sequences, roughly a quarter of which are singletons, and about an eighth rests with the top ten. Trimming cost V 4 bases and J 7 bases, with 14 bases left between them. This CDR3 has 14 amino acids. Germline CDR1 SGHTA, CDR2 FQGTGA. Sequenced input: PBMCs or a T cell subset sorted from them (not recorded which). This TCR was sampled from an adult woman who had mild COVID-19 (a few samples of this study predate the infection). Cell type and time point are not known. The gene calls are TRBV7-3 and TRBJ2-1; D possibly corresponds to TRBD2 (6 bases). As DNA, the CDR3 is TGTGCCAGCAGCTCGGGGACTGGTCTAAATGAGCAGTTCTTC. This encodes CASSSGTGLNEQFF.